This T cell receptor (beta chain) was profiled in a study of cytomegalovirus exposure and HLA in healthy donors. This CDR3 contains 12 residues. CDR1 is MNHNY and CDR2 is SVGAGI in the germline V gene (reference sequence). Study results and caveats: When analyzed later, a missense DCLRE1C variant was found to be linked to TCR beta V- and J-gene trimming. Links to common viral pathogens appeared, in a later analysis, for several of the most significant clusters.

While unrecorded immune exposures were likely, the donors were nominally healthy when sampled. Note on this clone: What it binds is unknown.

Primers: 60 Vbeta forward and 13 Jbeta reverse. Clones were read by immunoSEQ multiplex PCR, and TCRdb kept only the in-frame ones, dropping some. The sample has approximately 200,000 clones; about 79% are singletons. The origin of this receptor is a man aged 18 to 29 in good health and CMV-seronegative. The chain carries TRBV6-6 and TRBJ2-5; D is possibly TRBD1 (5 bases). With the DNA end fitting TRBJ2-7 better, the J assignment may be wrong. Material: PBMCs. The CDR3 is CASSARDNEQYF. The CDR3 DNA reads TGTGCCAGCAGTGCCAGGGATAACGAGCAGTACTTC.